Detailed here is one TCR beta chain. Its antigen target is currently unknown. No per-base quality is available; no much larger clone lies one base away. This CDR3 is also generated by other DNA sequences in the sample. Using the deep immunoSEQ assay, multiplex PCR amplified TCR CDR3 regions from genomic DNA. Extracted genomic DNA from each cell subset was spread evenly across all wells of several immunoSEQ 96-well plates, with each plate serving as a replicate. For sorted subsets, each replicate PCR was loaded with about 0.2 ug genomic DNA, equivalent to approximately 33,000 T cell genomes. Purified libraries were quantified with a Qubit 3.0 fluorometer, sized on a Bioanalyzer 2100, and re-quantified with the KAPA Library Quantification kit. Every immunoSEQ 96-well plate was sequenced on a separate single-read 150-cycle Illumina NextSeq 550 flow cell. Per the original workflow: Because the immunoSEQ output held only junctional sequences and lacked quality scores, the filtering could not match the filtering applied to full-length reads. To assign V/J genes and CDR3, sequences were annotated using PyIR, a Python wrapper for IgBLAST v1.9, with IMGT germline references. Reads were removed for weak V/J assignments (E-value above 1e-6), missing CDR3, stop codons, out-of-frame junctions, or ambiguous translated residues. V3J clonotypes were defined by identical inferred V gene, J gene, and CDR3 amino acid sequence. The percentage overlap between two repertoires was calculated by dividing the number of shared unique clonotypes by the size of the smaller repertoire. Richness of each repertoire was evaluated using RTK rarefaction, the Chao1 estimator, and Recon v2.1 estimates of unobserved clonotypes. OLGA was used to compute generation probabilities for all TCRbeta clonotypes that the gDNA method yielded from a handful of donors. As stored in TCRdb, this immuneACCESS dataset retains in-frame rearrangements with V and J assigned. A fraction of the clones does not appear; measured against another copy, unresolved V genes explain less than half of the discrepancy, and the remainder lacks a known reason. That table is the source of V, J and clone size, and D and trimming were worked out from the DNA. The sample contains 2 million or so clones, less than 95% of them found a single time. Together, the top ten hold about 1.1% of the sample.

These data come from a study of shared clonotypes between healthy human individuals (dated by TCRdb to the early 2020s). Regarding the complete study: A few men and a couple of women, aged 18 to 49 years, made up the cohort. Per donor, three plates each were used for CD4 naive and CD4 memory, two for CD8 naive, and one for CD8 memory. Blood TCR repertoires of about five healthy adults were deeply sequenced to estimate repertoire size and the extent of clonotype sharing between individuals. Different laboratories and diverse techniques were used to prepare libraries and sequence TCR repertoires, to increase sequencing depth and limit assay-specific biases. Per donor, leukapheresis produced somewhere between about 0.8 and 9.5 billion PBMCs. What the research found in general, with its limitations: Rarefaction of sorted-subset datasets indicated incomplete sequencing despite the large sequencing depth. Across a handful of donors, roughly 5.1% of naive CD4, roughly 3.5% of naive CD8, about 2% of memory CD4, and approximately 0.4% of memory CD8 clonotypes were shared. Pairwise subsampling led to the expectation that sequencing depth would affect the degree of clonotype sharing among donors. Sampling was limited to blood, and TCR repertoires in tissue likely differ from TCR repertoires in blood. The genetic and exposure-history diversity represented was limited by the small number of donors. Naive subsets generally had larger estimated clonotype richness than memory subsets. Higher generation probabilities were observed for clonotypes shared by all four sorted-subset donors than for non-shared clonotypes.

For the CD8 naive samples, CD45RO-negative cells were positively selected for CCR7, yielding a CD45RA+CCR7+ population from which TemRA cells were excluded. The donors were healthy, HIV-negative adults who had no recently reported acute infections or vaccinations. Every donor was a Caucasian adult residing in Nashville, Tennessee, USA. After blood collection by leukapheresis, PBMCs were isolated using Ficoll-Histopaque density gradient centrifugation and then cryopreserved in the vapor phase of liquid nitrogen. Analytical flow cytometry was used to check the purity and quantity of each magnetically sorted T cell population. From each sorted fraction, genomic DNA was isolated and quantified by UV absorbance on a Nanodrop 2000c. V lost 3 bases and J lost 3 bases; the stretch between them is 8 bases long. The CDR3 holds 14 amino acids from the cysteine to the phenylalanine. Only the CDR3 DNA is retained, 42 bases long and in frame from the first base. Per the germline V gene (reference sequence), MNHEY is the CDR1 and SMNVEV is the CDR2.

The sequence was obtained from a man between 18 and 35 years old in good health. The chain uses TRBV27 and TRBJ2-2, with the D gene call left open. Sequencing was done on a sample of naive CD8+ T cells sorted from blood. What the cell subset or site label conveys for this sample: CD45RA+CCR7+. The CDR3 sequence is CASSFGTDTGELFF. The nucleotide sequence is TGTGCCAGCAGTTTTGGTACGGACACCGGGGAGCTGTTTTTT.